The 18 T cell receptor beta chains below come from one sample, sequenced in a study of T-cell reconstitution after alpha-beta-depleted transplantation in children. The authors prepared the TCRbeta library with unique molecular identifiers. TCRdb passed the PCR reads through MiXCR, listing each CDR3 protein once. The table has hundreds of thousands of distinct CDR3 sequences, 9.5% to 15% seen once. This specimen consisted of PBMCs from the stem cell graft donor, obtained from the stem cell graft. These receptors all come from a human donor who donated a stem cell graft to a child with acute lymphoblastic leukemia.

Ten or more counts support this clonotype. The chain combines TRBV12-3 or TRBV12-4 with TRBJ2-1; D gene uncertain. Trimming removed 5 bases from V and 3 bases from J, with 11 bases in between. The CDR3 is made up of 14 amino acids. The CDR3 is CASSTLGNYNEQFF. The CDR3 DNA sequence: TGTGCCAGCAGTACCCTGGGAAACTACAATGAGCAGTTCTTC.

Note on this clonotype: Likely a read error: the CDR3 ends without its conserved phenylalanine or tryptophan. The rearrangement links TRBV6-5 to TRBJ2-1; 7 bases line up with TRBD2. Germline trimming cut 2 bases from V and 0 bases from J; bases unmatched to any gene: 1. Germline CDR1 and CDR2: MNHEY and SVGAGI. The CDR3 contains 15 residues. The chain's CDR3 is CASSYGGDSYNEQFL. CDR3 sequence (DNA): TGTGCCAGCAGTTACGGGGGGGACTCCTACAATGAGCAGTTCTTG.

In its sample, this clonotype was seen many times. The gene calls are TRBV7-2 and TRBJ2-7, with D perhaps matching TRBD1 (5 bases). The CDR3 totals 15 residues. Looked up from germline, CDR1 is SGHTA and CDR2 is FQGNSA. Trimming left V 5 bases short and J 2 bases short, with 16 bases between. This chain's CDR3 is CASSPRAGKAYEQYF. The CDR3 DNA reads TGTGCCAGCAGCCCCCGGGCAGGGAAAGCCTACGAGCAGTACTTC.

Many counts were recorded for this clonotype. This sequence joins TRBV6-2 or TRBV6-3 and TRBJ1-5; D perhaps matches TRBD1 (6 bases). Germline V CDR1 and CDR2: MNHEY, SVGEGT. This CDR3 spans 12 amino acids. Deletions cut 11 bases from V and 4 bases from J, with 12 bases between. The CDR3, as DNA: TGTGCCGCCGGGGGCCCAAATCAGCCCCAGCATTTT. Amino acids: CAAGGPNQPQHF.

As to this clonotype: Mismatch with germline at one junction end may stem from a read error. CDR3 nucleotides: TGTGCCAGCGGCCCCCGGGATTCCTGCGAGCAGTACTTC. Translating gives CASGPRDSCEQYF. The genes are TRBV5-6 and TRBJ2-7, with D perhaps TRBD2 (5 bases). Per the germline V gene, CDR1 is SGHDT and CDR2 is YYEEEE. The CDR3 runs 13 residues.

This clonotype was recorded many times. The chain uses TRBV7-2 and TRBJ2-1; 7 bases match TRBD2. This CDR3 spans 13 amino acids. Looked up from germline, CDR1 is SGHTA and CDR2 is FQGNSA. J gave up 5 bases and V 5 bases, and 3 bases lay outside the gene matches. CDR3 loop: CASSGTNHNEQFF. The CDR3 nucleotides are TGTGCCAGCAGCGGGACTAATCACAATGAGCAGTTCTTC.

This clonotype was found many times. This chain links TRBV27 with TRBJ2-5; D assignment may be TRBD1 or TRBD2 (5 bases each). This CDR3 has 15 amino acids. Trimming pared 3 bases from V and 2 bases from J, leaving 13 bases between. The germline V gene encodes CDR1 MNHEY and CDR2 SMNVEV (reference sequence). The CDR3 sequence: CASSLRRGQQETQYF. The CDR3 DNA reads TGTGCCAGCAGTTTGAGACGGGGCCAACAAGAGACCCAGTACTTC.

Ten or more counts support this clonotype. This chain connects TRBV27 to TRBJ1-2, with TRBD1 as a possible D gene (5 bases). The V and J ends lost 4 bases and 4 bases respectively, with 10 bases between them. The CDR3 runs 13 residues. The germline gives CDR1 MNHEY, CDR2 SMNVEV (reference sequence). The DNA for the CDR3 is TGTGCCAGCAGTTACGGGGGGGGCTATGGCTACACCTTC. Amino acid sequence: CASSYGGGYGYTF.

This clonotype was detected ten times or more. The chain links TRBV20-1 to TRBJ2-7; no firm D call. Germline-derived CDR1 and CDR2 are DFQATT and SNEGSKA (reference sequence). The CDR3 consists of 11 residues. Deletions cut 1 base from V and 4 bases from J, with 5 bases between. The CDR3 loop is CSARAAYEQYF. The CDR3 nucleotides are TGCAGTGCTAGAGCCGCTTACGAGCAGTACTTC.

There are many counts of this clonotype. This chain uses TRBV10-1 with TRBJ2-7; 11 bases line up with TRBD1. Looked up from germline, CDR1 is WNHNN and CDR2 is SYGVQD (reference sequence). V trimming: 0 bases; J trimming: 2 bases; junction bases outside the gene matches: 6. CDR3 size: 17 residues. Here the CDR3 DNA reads TGCGCCAGCAGTGAGTCTAAACCGGGACAGGGGGCCTACGAGCAGTACTTC. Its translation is CASSESKPGQGAYEQYF.

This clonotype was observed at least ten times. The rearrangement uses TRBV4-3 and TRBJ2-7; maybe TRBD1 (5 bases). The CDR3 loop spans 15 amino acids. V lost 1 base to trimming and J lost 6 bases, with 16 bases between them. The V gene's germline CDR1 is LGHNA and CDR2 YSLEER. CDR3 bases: TGCGCCAGCAGCCAAGCCGGGCAGGGATCAATCGAGCAGTACTTC. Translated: CASSQAGQGSIEQYF.

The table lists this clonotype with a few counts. As DNA, the CDR3 is TGTGCCAGCAGCTTTAGGCAGGACTATGGCTACACCTTC. It yields the protein CASSFRQDYGYTF. This sequence joins TRBV12-3 or TRBV12-4 and TRBJ1-2; D is ambiguous. CDR3 length: 13 amino acids. The V end was cut by 6 bases, the J end by 3 bases, with 11 bases between.

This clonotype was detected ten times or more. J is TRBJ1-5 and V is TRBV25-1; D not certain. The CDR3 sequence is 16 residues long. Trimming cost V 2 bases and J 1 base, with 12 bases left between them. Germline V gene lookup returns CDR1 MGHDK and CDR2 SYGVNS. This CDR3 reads CASSEEGGPSNQPQHF. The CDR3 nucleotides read TGTGCCAGCAGTGAAGAAGGAGGACCAAGCAATCAGCCCCAGCATTTT.

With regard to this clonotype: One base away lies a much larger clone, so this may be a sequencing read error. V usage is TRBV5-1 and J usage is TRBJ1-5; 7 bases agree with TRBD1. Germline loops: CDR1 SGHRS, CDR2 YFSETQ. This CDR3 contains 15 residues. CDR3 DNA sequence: TGCGCCAGCAGCTACGGGACAGCTAGCATTCAGCCCCAGCATTTT. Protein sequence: CASSYGTASIQPQHF.

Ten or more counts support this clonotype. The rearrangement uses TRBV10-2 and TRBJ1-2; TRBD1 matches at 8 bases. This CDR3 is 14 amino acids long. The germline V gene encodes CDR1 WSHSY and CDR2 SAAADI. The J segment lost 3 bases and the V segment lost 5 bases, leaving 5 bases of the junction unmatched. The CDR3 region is CASSPRGRDYGYTF. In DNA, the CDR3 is TGCGCCAGCAGTCCCAGGGGGCGCGACTATGGCTACACCTTC.

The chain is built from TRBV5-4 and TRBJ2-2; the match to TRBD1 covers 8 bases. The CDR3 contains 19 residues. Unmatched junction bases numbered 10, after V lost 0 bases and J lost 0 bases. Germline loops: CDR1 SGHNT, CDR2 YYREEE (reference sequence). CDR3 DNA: TGTGCCAGCAGCTTGGGGACAGGGCGCTTTGAATCGAACACCGGGGAGCTGTTTTTT. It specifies CASSLGTGRFESNTGELFF. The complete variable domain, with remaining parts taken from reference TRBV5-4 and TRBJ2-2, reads ETGVTQSPTHLIKTRGQQVTLRCSSQSGHNTVSWYQQALGQGPQFIFQYYREEENGRGNFPPRFSGLQFPNYSSELNVNALELDDSALYLCASSLGTGRFESNTGELFFGEGSRLTVL.

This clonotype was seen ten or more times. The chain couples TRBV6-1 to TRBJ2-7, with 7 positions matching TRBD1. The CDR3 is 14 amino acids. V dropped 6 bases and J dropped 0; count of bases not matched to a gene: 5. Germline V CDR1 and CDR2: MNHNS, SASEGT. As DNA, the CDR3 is TGTGCCAGCAGGCCACGACAGGGCTCCTACGAGCAGTACTTC. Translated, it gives CASRPRQGSYEQYF.

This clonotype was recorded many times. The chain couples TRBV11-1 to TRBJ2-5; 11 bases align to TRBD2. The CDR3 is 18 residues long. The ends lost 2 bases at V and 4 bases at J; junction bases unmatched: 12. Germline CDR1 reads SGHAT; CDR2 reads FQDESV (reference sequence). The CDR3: CASSLNGRTSGRGETQYF. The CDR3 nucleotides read TGTGCCAGCAGCTTAAATGGGAGAACTAGCGGGAGAGGAGAGACCCAGTACTTC. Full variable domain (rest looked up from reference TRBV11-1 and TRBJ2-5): EAEVAQSPRYKITEKSQAVAFWCDPISGHATLYWYRQILGQGPELLVQFQDESVVDDSQLPKDRFSAERLKGVDSTLKIQPAELGDSAMYLCASSLNGRTSGRGETQYFGPGTRLLVL.